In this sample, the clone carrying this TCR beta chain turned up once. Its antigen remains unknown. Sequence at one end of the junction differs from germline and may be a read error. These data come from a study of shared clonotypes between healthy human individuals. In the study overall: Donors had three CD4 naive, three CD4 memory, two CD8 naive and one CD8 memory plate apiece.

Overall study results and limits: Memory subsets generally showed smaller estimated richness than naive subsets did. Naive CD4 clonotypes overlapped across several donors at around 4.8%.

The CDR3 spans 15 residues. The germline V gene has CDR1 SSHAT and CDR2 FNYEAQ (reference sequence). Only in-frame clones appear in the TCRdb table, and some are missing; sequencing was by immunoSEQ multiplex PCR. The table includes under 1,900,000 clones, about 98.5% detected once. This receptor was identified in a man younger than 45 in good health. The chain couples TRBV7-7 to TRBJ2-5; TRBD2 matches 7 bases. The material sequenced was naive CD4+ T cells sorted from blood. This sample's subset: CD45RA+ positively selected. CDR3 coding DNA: TGTGCTAGCAGCCGGACCCTGGGAGGGCAAGAGACCCAGTACTTC. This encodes CASSRTLGGQETQYF.